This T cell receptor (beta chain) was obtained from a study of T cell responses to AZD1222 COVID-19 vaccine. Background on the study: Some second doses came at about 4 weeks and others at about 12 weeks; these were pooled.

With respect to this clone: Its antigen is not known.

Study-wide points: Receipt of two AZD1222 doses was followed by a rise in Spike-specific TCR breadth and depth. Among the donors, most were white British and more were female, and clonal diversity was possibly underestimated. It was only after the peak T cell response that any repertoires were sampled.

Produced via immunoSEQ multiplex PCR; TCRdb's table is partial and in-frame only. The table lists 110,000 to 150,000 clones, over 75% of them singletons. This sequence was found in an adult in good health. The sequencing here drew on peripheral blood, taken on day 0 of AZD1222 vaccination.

This CDR3 reads CASSLDRGGYGYTF. As DNA, the CDR3 is TGTGCCAGCAGTTTGGACAGGGGCGGCTATGGCTACACCTTC. The chain has TRBV6-1 and TRBJ1-2, with 9 positions matching TRBD1. The V and J ends lost 5 bases and 4 bases, in that order; junction bases with no gene match: 5. This CDR3 contains 14 residues. Germline-derived CDR1 and CDR2 are MNHNS and SASEGT.